The 9 T cell receptor beta chains below all came from one sample that was sequenced in a study of OX40 agonist ivuxolimab in advanced cancers. Assay: immunoSEQ multiplex PCR; the TCRdb copy retains only in-frame clones and omits some. The sample consists of more than 80,000 clones, 90% to 95% of them appearing once. The source was CD4+ or CD8+ T cells sorted from blood, collected in a trial of the OX40 agonist ivuxolimab. The receptors were sampled from an adult with an advanced solid tumor such as melanoma, head and neck, liver or kidney cancer.

V gene TRBV28 combines with J gene TRBJ1-6; D not resolved. Germline CDR1 is MDHEN and CDR2 is SYDVKM. The CDR3 is 14 amino acids. V was shortened by 4 bases and J by 10 bases, with 14 bases between the two germline ends. The CDR3 reads CASSSPRTVSPLHF. The CDR3, as DNA: TGTGCCAGCAGTTCCCCACGGACGGTCTCACCCCTCCACTTT.

Remarks on this clone: Germline is not matched at one junction end, which may reflect a read error. The gene calls are TRBV18 and TRBJ2-2; TRBD2 might be the D (6 bases). Germline CDR1 and CDR2: KGHSH and LQKENI. The length of the CDR3 is 15 residues. This CDR3 is CASSPPTGVDGGLFF. The CDR3 DNA is TGTGCCAGCTCACCACCAACGGGTGTCGACGGGGGGCTGTTTTTT.

This clone is a singleton in its sample. V is TRBV28 and J is TRBJ1-1, with no clear D. With 3 bases removed from V and 0 bases from J, the gap between germline ends came to 5 bases. The CDR3 has 13 residues. Germline CDR1 MDHEN, CDR2 SYDVKM. The CDR3 bases are TGTGCCAGCAGTTTCGGGATGAACACTGAAGCTTTCTTT. This sequence encodes CASSFGMNTEAFF.

This clone was observed a handful of times. The chain combines TRBV28 with TRBJ1-1; possible D gene TRBD1, 6 bases. The CDR3 runs 14 residues. From germline, CDR1 is MDHEN and CDR2 SYDVKM. Trimming cost V 3 bases and J 6 bases, with 14 bases left between them. CDR3 protein: CASSFRGRRPEAFF. CDR3 sequence (DNA): TGTGCCAGCAGTTTTCGGGGGCGGAGGCCTGAAGCTTTCTTT. Drawing the rest from reference TRBV28 and TRBJ1-1, the complete variable domain is DVKVTQSSRYLVKRTGEKVFLECVQDMDHENMFWYRQDPGLGLRLIYFSYDVKMKEKGDIPEGYSVSREKKERFSLILESASTNQTSMYLCASSFRGRRPEAFFGQGTRLTVV.

The chain carries TRBV6-1 and TRBJ1-4; no firm D call. The CDR3 covers 17 residues. CDR1 is MNHNS, CDR2 SASEGT, per germline. V was shortened by 1 base and J by 0 bases, with 12 bases between the two germline ends. The CDR3 coding sequence is TGTGCCAGCAGTGAAGAGTATGGCTTCGCAACTAATGAAAAACTGTTTTTT. This gives the protein CASSEEYGFATNEKLFF.

This rearrangement joins TRBV28 to TRBJ1-2; D is undetermined. CDR3 length: 12 residues. Germline CDR1 reads MDHEN; CDR2 reads SYDVKM. V lost 5 bases and J 4 bases, leaving 8 bases between the germline ends. The CDR3 protein is CASSPLPYGYTF. DNA for the CDR3: TGTGCCAGCAGTCCCCTCCCCTATGGCTACACCTTC.

The J gene is TRBJ2-2, the V gene TRBV18; D not certain. Germline CDR1 reads KGHSH; CDR2 reads LQKENI. The V end was cut by 3 bases, the J end by 3 bases, with 8 bases between. This CDR3 contains 14 residues. Here the CDR3 DNA reads TGTGCCAGCTCACCTATCAAGTACACCGGGGAGCTGTTTTTT. Translating it yields CASSPIKYTGELFF.

The rearrangement links TRBV6-5 to TRBJ1-6; no reliable D call. Trimming removed 2 bases at V and 0 bases at J, with 8 bases between. The CDR3 is 16 amino acids. The V gene's germline CDR1 is MNHEY and CDR2 SVGAGI. This chain's CDR3 is CASSYQWSSYNSPLHF. CDR3 DNA sequence: TGTGCCAGCAGTTACCAATGGAGCTCCTATAATTCACCCCTCCACTTT.

V is TRBV6-1 and J is TRBJ2-5; the match to TRBD2 covers 10 bases. The germline CDR1 and CDR2 sequences are MNHNS and SASEGT. CDR3 length: 14 amino acids. V was pared by 4 bases and J by 5 bases, with 4 bases of the junction left unmatched. The chain's CDR3 is CASSGLAGGETQYF. For the CDR3, the DNA is TGTGCCAGCAGTGGACTAGCGGGTGGTGAGACCCAGTACTTC.